This entry lists 6 T cell receptor beta chains sequenced from one sample in a study of T cell changes during pregnancy in multiple sclerosis. The repertoire was sequenced with immunoSEQ multiplex PCR; TCRdb's copy has only in-frame clones and lacks some. The data contain roughly 45,000 clones, more than 90% of them seen just once; the ten biggest clones take up approximately 9%. The sequencing used CD8+ T cells from peripheral blood mononuclear cells, collected after pregnancy. Receptors originate from a female donor with multiple sclerosis, enrolled in a pregnancy study.

This clone occurred once. The rearrangement joins TRBV6-5 to TRBJ1-3; 7 bases map to TRBD1. Germline assignment: CDR1 MNHEY and CDR2 SVGAGI. The CDR3 contains 15 residues. V lost 6 bases to trimming and J lost 0 bases; unmatched junction nucleotides: 5. The chain's CDR3 is CASSPDRRSGNTIYF. CDR3 sequence (DNA): TGTGCCAGCAGCCCGGACAGGCGCTCTGGAAACACCATATATTTT.

This sequence joins TRBV21-1 and TRBJ2-7; the table's D call TRBD2 went unverified against the DNA. TRBV21-1 is a recognized pseudogene. The CDR3 extends over 17 amino acids. The DNA of the CDR3 is TGTGCCAGCAGCTCCCAGGCGGCGGGAGGCCCCTTGAAAAAGCAGTACTTC. Translated, it gives CASSSQAAGGPLKKQYF.

The chain has TRBV7-9 and TRBJ1-1; tentatively, D is TRBD1 (6 bases). The CDR3 consists of 15 residues. The V gene's germline CDR1 is SEHNR and CDR2 FQNEAQ (reference sequence). Trimming left V 4 bases short and J 3 bases short, with 15 bases between. The CDR3 region has the DNA TGTGCCAGCAGCTCCAACCGGGACATTCACACTGAAGCTTTCTTT. Translated: CASSSNRDIHTEAFF.

The chain combines TRBV30 with TRBJ2-1, with D tentatively TRBD1 (6 bases). Between the trimmed V and J ends, which lost 3 bases and 4 bases, there was a span of 10 bases. The germline CDR1 and CDR2 sequences are GTSNPN and SVGIG (reference sequence). This CDR3 is 13 amino acids long. The CDR3 DNA reads TGTGCCTGGAGGAACAGGGAATACAATGAGCAGTTCTTC. It codes for CAWRNREYNEQFF.

The chain links TRBV19 to TRBJ1-1; 8 nucleotides line up with TRBD1. The germline gives CDR1 LNHDA, CDR2 SQIVND (reference sequence). CDR3 length: 13 amino acids. The junction had 6 bases not matched to a gene; V was cut back by 3 bases and J by 9 bases. The CDR3: CASSIRGQGQAFF. Written as DNA, the CDR3 is TGTGCCAGTAGTATCCGCGGACAGGGACAAGCTTTCTTT.

V and J are TRBV7-3 and TRBJ2-2; D call uncertain. Germline V gene lookup returns CDR1 SGHTA and CDR2 FQGTGA. The V end was cut by 0 bases, the J end by 6 bases, with 14 bases between. The CDR3 extends over 16 amino acids. Here the CDR3 DNA reads TGTGCCAGCAGCTTAACGCAGATAGCAAGCCCCGGGGAGCTGTTTTTT. The encoded protein is CASSLTQIASPGELFF.